The T cell receptor (beta chain) under discussion was sequenced for a study of cytomegalovirus exposure and HLA in healthy donors. On the study more broadly: Approximately 190 million T cells yielded 100 million to 130 million unique TCR beta sequences, as an earlier analysis found.

Primers for the PCR totalled 60 Vbeta and 13 Jbeta. The repertoire was sequenced with immunoSEQ multiplex PCR; TCRdb's copy has only in-frame clones and lacks some. Of 64,000 or so clones listed, around 70% were seen once; the top ten hold 7.5% to 8%. Study-level points and caveats: A later analysis reportedly identified an Asian-associated ancestry cluster as carrying fewer N-insertions than the 666-donor mean. Apart from CMV serostatus, no immune exposure information was available.

Germline assignment: CDR1 ENHRY and CDR2 SYGVKD. This CDR3 contains 15 residues. With V trimmed by 2 bases and J by 3 bases, 3 bases remained unmatched. This clone was observed a few times. Its target is unknown. Though probably carrying unrecorded immune exposures, donors were nominally healthy at sampling. The sequence was obtained from a man in his forties in good health and CMV-seropositive. The genes are TRBV10-3 and TRBJ1-5; 8 bases agree with TRBD1. Sequenced material: PBMCs. The CDR3 protein is CAISEGQGNNQPQHF. CDR3 DNA sequence: TGTGCCATCAGTGAGGGACAGGGTAACAATCAGCCCCAGCATTTT.